One sample yielded the 12 T cell receptor beta chains listed below, sequenced in a study of regulatory T cells in long-lasting Graves disease. The time point denotes: newly diagnosed GD, antithyroid drugs for less than 3 months. Following extraction of RNA from PBMCs, that RNA was used to make the TCR library. iRepertoire HTBI primers and Arm-PCR of CDR3 regions built TCR beta libraries. TCRdb reanalysed the multiplex PCR reads using MiXCR and keeps one entry per CDR3 protein. The sample shows about 200,000 distinct CDR3 sequences, roughly a fifth of them seen only once. The data also belong to a second study, concerning T cells in Graves' hyperthyroidism and ophthalmopathy.

The sequencing here drew on peripheral blood mononuclear cells (PBMCs), taken at new diagnosis, from a patient treated with antithyroid drugs. The receptors stem from a woman in her twenties or thirties with Graves disease.

This clonotype has at least ten counts. The genes are TRBV11-2 and TRBJ2-3, with D perhaps assigned TRBD1 or TRBD2 (5 bases each). The germline V and J ends were trimmed by 4 bases and 0 bases, with 14 bases remaining between them. Germline values: CDR1 SGHAT, CDR2 FQNNGV. CDR3 size: 16 residues. CDR3 nucleotide sequence: TGTGCCAGCAGCTCTAATTGGGGGATTAGCACAGATACGCAGTATTTT. The encoded protein is CASSSNWGISTDTQYF.

This clonotype was picked up a small number of times. The chain has TRBV2 and TRBJ1-2; TRBD1 matches at 9 bases. Germline CDR1 SNHLY, CDR2 FYNNEI. The J segment lost 7 bases and the V segment lost 4 bases, leaving 13 bases of the junction unmatched. The CDR3 length is 16 residues. CDR3 sequence (DNA): TGTGCCAGCAGTGGGGACAGGGATGGATGGCGGGGTGGCTACACCTTC. Translated: CASSGDRDGWRGGYTF.

In this sample, this clonotype turned up many times. The V and J genes are TRBV20-1 and TRBJ2-3; either TRBD1 or TRBD2 may fit D (5 bases each). Deletions cut 4 bases from V and 2 bases from J, with 13 bases between. CDR1 and CDR2 from the germline V gene are DFQATT and SNEGSKA (reference sequence). This CDR3 is built from 14 residues. The CDR3 spells CSAIRDGATDTQYF. The CDR3 nucleotides read TGCAGTGCTATTCGCGACGGGGCCACAGATACGCAGTATTTT.

This clonotype was counted only a few times. This sequence may be a read error, since a much larger clone differs from it by one base. Without the conserved terminal phenylalanine or tryptophan, this CDR3 likely stems from a read error. The J gene is TRBJ2-7, the V gene TRBV28; TRBD1 agrees at 7 bases. This CDR3 spans 14 amino acids. V lost 6 bases to trimming and J lost 3 bases; unmatched junction nucleotides: 8. CDR1 and CDR2 from the germline V gene are MDHEN and SYDVKM. The CDR3 loop reads CASRQTGSNYEQYL. Written as DNA, the CDR3 is TGTGCCAGCAGACAGACAGGGTCCAACTACGAGCAGTACTTG.

This clonotype has ten or more counts. The J gene is TRBJ1-1, the V gene TRBV29-1; TRBD1 might be the D (6 bases). V shed 3 bases and J shed 0 bases, with 8 bases lying between them. Germline CDR1 reads SQVTM; CDR2 reads ANQGSEA. The CDR3 extends over 13 amino acids. The CDR3 region is CSVEGDMNTEAFF. The DNA of the CDR3 is TGCAGCGTTGAGGGGGACATGAACACTGAAGCTTTCTTT.

The chain links TRBV6-1 to TRBJ1-3; 10 bases map to TRBD1. Germline CDR1 and CDR2: MNHNS and SASEGT. V was pared by 4 bases and J by 9 bases, with 15 bases of the junction left unmatched. The CDR3 extends over 17 amino acids. CDR3: CASSATTPGQGRFTIYF. CDR3 in DNA: TGTGCCAGCAGTGCCACAACCCCGGGACAGGGGCGCTTCACCATATATTTT.

The chain carries TRBV6-2 or TRBV6-3 and TRBJ2-7, with D perhaps matching TRBD1 (5 bases). Trimming left V 7 bases short and J 7 bases short, with 11 bases between. The CDR3 is 11 residues long. Germline V gene lookup returns CDR1 MNHEY and CDR2 SVGEGT. The CDR3 loop is CASTIKGEQYF. CDR3 sequence (DNA): TGTGCCAGCACAATAAAGGGGGAGCAGTACTTC.

This clonotype was counted many times. The J gene is TRBJ2-3, the V gene TRBV2; TRBD2 might be the D (6 bases). The CDR3 contains 14 residues. Trimming left V 1 base short and J 2 bases short, with 7 bases between. The germline V gene encodes CDR1 SNHLY and CDR2 FYNNEI. CDR3 loop: CASSEVAATDTQYF. CDR3 DNA sequence: TGTGCCAGCAGTGAAGTAGCGGCCACAGATACGCAGTATTTT.

This clonotype was found many times. This chain connects TRBV2 to TRBJ1-6; tentatively, D is TRBD1 (5 bases). Germline V lookup: CDR1 SNHLY, CDR2 FYNNEI. This CDR3 is 18 amino acids long. V dropped 6 bases and J dropped 0 bases, with 18 bases sitting between them. The CDR3, as DNA: TGTGCCAGCAGCCACGTGGGGGGATTAAGCTCCTATAATTCACCCCTCCACTTT. It codes for CASSHVGGLSSYNSPLHF.

There are many counts of this clonotype. CDR3 loop: CASSLVTRGGYTDTQYF. The CDR3 DNA reads TGTGCCAGCAGTTTAGTTACGCGGGGGGGGTACACAGATACGCAGTATTTT. The chain combines TRBV28 with TRBJ2-3, with 9 bases aligning to TRBD2. The CDR3 runs to 17 residues. V gave up 2 bases and J gave up 2 bases; unmatched junction bases: 8. CDR1 is MDHEN, CDR2 SYDVKM, per germline.

This clonotype was seen at least ten times. The chain couples TRBV20-1 to TRBJ2-1; no definite D call. The CDR3 consists of 13 residues. V dropped 5 bases and J dropped 0 bases, with 8 bases sitting between them. Germline values: CDR1 DFQATT, CDR2 SNEGSKA (reference sequence). CDR3 loop: CSAPENSYNEQFF. CDR3 nucleotide sequence: TGCAGTGCTCCGGAAAACTCCTACAATGAGCAGTTCTTC.

This clonotype was counted many times. The V gene is TRBV19, the J gene TRBJ1-2; D unclear. CDR1 is LNHDA and CDR2 is SQIVND in the germline V gene (reference sequence). Trimming removed 6 bases from V and 2 bases from J, with 13 bases in between. The CDR3 has 14 residues. CDR3 residues: CASRPGRRNYGYTF. The CDR3 DNA reads TGTGCCAGTAGACCCGGACGGAGGAACTATGGCTACACCTTC.